This TCR beta chain is drawn from a study of shared clonotypes between healthy human individuals. The study's findings and limits: Sequencing depth was a factor that was expected to affect clonotype sharing among donors.

This CDR3 is 13 amino acids long. With 0 bases removed from V and 5 bases from J, the gap between germline ends came to 8 bases. The germline V gene has CDR1 SGDLS and CDR2 YYNGEE. This clone was found once. Its target is unknown. The method was immunoSEQ multiplex PCR; TCRdb's version includes in-frame clones alone and lacks a portion of them. This repertoire shows approximately 1,500,000 clones, 98% found once; its top ten account for roughly 0.42%. Sequenced input: naive CD4+ T cells sorted from blood. The subset is: CD45RA+ positively selected. This rearrangement joins TRBV9 to TRBJ1-2; D might be TRBD1 (5 bases). This clonotype was sampled from a man in his thirties or forties in good health. CDR3 nucleotide sequence: TGTGCCAGCAGCGTAGGGGGGATTTATGGCTACACCTTC. This sequence encodes CASSVGGIYGYTF.